This T cell receptor beta chain was observed in a study of T cell changes during pregnancy in multiple sclerosis. The repertoire was sequenced with immunoSEQ multiplex PCR; TCRdb's copy has only in-frame clones and lacks some. The profile shows some 38,000 clones, around 90% of them singletons. The germline V gene has CDR1 DFQATT and CDR2 SNEGSKA (reference sequence). The CDR3 contains 11 residues. The clonotype originates from a female donor with multiple sclerosis, enrolled in a pregnancy study. This chain connects TRBV20-1 to TRBJ2-2; D is possibly TRBD2 (6 bases). Sequences were derived from CD8+ T cells from peripheral blood mononuclear cells, sampled after pregnancy. CDR3 nucleotide sequence: TGCTCTGCATCGGGGGCCGGGGAGCTGTTTTTT. It codes for CSASGAGELFF.